This entry is about one TCR beta chain. These data belong to a study of cytomegalovirus exposure and HLA in healthy donors. Trimming took 7 bases from V and 5 from J; bases not matched to a gene: 7. There are 15 residues in the CDR3. Germline lookup yields CDR1 SGDLS and CDR2 YYNGEE. A multiplex PCR was run with 60 Vbeta primers and 13 Jbeta primers. Clones were sequenced by immunoSEQ multiplex PCR, and TCRdb holds only the in-frame ones, with some missing. The sample has approximately 160,000 clones; around 81% are singletons. The sequenced material came from PBMCs. The chain has TRBV9 and TRBJ2-2; TRBD2 matches 11 bases. This receptor was obtained from a woman aged 40 to 50 in good health and CMV-seronegative. The CDR3 reads CASYPGLAVTGELFF. CDR3 nucleotides: TGTGCCAGCTACCCGGGACTAGCGGTGACCGGGGAGCTGTTTTTT.